What follows are 15 T cell receptor beta chains derived from one specimen sequenced in a study of T cells after yellow fever vaccination. TCRdb recomputed calls from the 5' RACE reads with MiXCR, one row per CDR3 protein. Here the sample spans 150,000 to 200,000 distinct CDR3 sequences, approximately 11% being singletons. Source: CD8+ T cells sorted from PBMCs, taken 15 days after the yellow fever booster vaccination. The receptors come from a man aged 18-30 years who received the YFV17D yellow fever vaccine.

This clonotype was counted between two and nine times. The V and J genes are TRBV12-3 or TRBV12-4 and TRBJ1-2; 10 bases agree with TRBD1. V gave up 5 bases and J gave up 6 bases; unmatched junction bases: 18. This CDR3 region has 18 residues. This chain's CDR3 is CASSPEGLTGGDADGYTF. The CDR3 DNA is TGTGCCAGCAGTCCCGAGGGCCTGACAGGGGGCGATGCGGATGGCTACACCTTC.

The rearrangement links TRBV6-6 to TRBJ1-1; D is uncertain. The CDR3 consists of 14 residues. Germline-derived CDR1 and CDR2 are MNHNY and SVGAGI (reference sequence). V gave up 0 bases and J gave up 6 bases, with 11 bases separating them. The CDR3 spells CASSYSSLAAEAFF. In DNA, the CDR3 is TGTGCCAGCAGTTACTCGTCACTCGCGGCTGAAGCTTTCTTT.

This clonotype has just one count. The rearrangement uses TRBV29-1 and TRBJ1-2, with D unresolved. Per the germline V gene, CDR1 is SQVTM and CDR2 is ANQGSEA. Trimming shortened V by 3 bases and J by 8 bases, and 13 bases separated the two germline ends. The CDR3 covers 12 residues. In nucleotides, the CDR3 is TGCAGCGTTGAGTCCAGGCTAGGAGGCTACACCTTC. This gives the protein CSVESRLGGYTF.

This clonotype came up a few times. This rearrangement joins TRBV12-3 or TRBV12-4 to TRBJ1-3; TRBD1 matches at 9 bases. The CDR3 extends over 17 amino acids. Trimming removed 6 bases from V and 1 base from J; junction bases left unmatched: 10. The CDR3 here is CASSPRTGVLSGNTIYF. Written as DNA, the CDR3 is TGTGCCAGCAGCCCTCGGACAGGGGTCTTGTCTGGAAACACCATATATTTT.

This sequence joins TRBV20-1 and TRBJ2-1; D is perhaps TRBD1 (6 bases). There are 15 residues in the CDR3. Trimming left V 4 bases short and J 5 bases short, with 18 bases between. Germline V CDR1 and CDR2: DFQATT, SNEGSKA (reference sequence). In nucleotides, the CDR3 is TGCAGTGCTACGAGCACACAGGGCTGGGACAATGAGCAGTTCTTC. It is translated as CSATSTQGWDNEQFF.

The chain combines TRBV2 with TRBJ2-1; perhaps TRBD2 as D (5 bases). Per germline, CDR1 SNHLY and CDR2 FYNNEI. This CDR3 has 13 residues. Trimming removed 8 bases at V and 1 base at J, with 9 bases between. The CDR3 DNA sequence: TGTGCCAGCCATGGGAGTTCCTACAATGAGCAGTTCTTC. Protein sequence: CASHGSSYNEQFF.

The J gene is TRBJ1-5, the V gene TRBV27; weak D call: TRBD1 (5 bases). This CDR3 region has 16 residues. In germline, CDR1 is MNHEY, CDR2 SMNVEV (reference sequence). V lost 0 bases to trimming and J lost 0 bases, with 9 bases between them. DNA of the CDR3: TGTGCCAGCAGTTTATCGGGGGACGGTAGCAATCAGCCCCAGCATTTT. Amino acids: CASSLSGDGSNQPQHF.

This clonotype was seen repeatedly, ten times or more. The J gene is TRBJ1-1, the V gene TRBV9; D is possibly TRBD1 (6 bases). Germline CDR1 is SGDLS and CDR2 is YYNGEE. The CDR3 is 13 amino acids. The V end lost 3 bases, the J end lost 4 bases, and 10 bases lay between the germline ends. CDR3 bases: TGTGCCAGCAGCGAGGGGGGGGGCACTGAAGCTTTCTTT. This encodes CASSEGGGTEAFF.

The chain joins TRBV7-8 to TRBJ2-3, with a tentative D call TRBD2 (6 bases). Germline V CDR1 and CDR2: SGHVS, FQNEAQ. V dropped 3 bases and J dropped 3 bases, with 16 bases sitting between them. The CDR3 sequence is 16 residues long. The CDR3 sequence: CASSFPLAKRTDTQYF. The CDR3, as DNA: TGTGCCAGCAGCTTTCCTCTAGCGAAAAGGACAGATACGCAGTATTTT.

There are a few counts of this clonotype. This sequence joins TRBV7-3 and TRBJ2-6, with unresolved D. This CDR3 comprises 14 residues. Germline values: CDR1 SGHTA, CDR2 FQGTGA. The V and J ends lost 5 bases and 2 bases respectively, with 7 bases between them. The CDR3: CASSPHTGANVLTF. The CDR3 coding sequence is TGTGCCAGCAGCCCCCACACTGGGGCCAACGTCCTGACTTTC. The full variable domain, with the rest looked up from reference TRBV7-3 and TRBJ2-6, is GAGVSQTPSNKVTEKGKYVELRCDPISGHTALYWYRQSLGQGPEFLIYFQGTGAADDSGLPNDRFFAVRPEGSVSTLKIQRTERGDSAVYLCASSPHTGANVLTFGAGSRLTVL.

This clonotype has at least ten counts. The V and J genes are TRBV6-2 or TRBV6-3 and TRBJ2-7; TRBD2 aligns across 11 bases. Germline loops: CDR1 MNHEY, CDR2 SVGEGT. J gave up 2 bases and V 6 bases, and 6 bases lay outside the gene matches. The CDR3 loop spans 15 amino acids. The CDR3 DNA reads as TGTGCCAGCAGCTCGACTAGCGGGGAGGCCTACGAGCAGTACGTC. As protein: CASSSTSGEAYEQYV.

The chain has TRBV4-3 and TRBJ2-3, with 7 bases aligning to TRBD2. The CDR3 length is 21 residues. V lost 1 base, J lost 0 bases, and 19 bases stayed unmatched. From germline, CDR1 is LGHNA and CDR2 YSLEER. Here the CDR3 reads CASSQVALAETKTSSTDTQYF. In DNA form, the CDR3 reads TGCGCCAGCAGCCAAGTCGCGCTAGCGGAGACAAAAACCTCTAGCACAGATACGCAGTATTTT.

This clonotype was seen only a few times. This chain uses TRBV7-6 with TRBJ2-3; D remains unclear. V lost 1 base and J lost 5, with 7 bases in between. This CDR3 is 13 amino acids long. Germline V gives CDR1 SGHVS, CDR2 FNYEAQ. The CDR3 region has the DNA TGTGCCAGCAGCTTAGATGCAGGAGATACGCAGTATTTT. It is translated as CASSLDAGDTQYF.

The chain joins TRBV28 to TRBJ1-1, with D uncertain. From germline, CDR1 is MDHEN and CDR2 SYDVKM. The CDR3 runs to 14 residues. V lost 1 base and J 1 base, leaving 7 bases between the germline ends. CDR3 residues: CASSLFPGNTEAFF. CDR3 in DNA: TGTGCCAGCAGTTTATTTCCGGGGAACACTGAAGCTTTCTTT.

This clonotype was observed many times. The chain uses TRBV11-2 and TRBJ2-1, with TRBD1 matching over 9 bases. V lost 8 bases to trimming and J lost 6 bases; unmatched junction nucleotides: 11. CDR1 SGHAT and CDR2 FQNNGV come from the germline V gene. The length of the CDR3 is 15 residues. CDR3 nucleotide sequence: TGTGCCAGCTCCCAGACCGGGACAGGGAGCAATGAGCAGTTCTTC. This sequence encodes CASSQTGTGSNEQFF.